Listed below are T cell receptor beta chains from one sample, sequenced in a study of glioma-infiltrating T cells. TCRdb re-derived calls from the multiplex PCR reads in MiXCR, one entry per CDR3 protein. In the table there are about 190,000 distinct CDR3 sequences, 30% to 40% of which are singletons. The sequencing sample was made of glioma tissue, nonneoplastic brain tissue, or PBMCs (not recorded which). These receptor sequences come from a human donor with low-grade glioma or glioblastoma, undergoing nonglioma brain surgery, or in good health (not recorded which). The CDR3 runs from the conserved cysteine through the conserved F or W. Each record gives: clone size, D gene, J gene, V gene, CDR3 DNA, CDR3 protein. The D gene is left open where the match is weak. The size of a clone is reported for some rows only, either as once, few or many, or as a class for expanded clones.

size: few; D: NA; J: TRBJ2-1; V: TRBV29-1; DNA: TGCAGCGTTGACGGCGGACTAAAGGGAAATGAGCAGTTCTTC; CDR3: CSVDGGLKGNEQFF
size: NA; D: TRBD2; J: TRBJ2-1; V: TRBV7-2; DNA: TGTGCCAGCAGCACTTTTAGCGGGAGGTACAATGAGCAGTTCTTC; CDR3: CASSTFSGRYNEQFF
size: many; D: NA; J: TRBJ2-3; V: TRBV3-1; DNA: TGTGCCAGCAGCCAAGGAGCAGATACGCAGTATTTT; CDR3: CASSQGADTQYF
size: many; D: TRBD2; J: TRBJ2-3; V: TRBV20-1; DNA: TGCAGTGCTACCACTCGACTAGCGGGAGGTACAGATACGCAGTATTTT; CDR3: CSATTRLAGGTDTQYF
size: NA; D: TRBD2; J: TRBJ2-1; V: TRBV19; DNA: TGTGCCAGTAGTCCTTGGACTAGAGGGAGTAATGAGCAGTTCTTC; CDR3: CASSPWTRGSNEQFF
size: NA; D: TRBD1; J: TRBJ2-5; V: TRBV7-3; DNA: TGTGCCAGCAGCTTTACGACAGGGCCCCAAGAGACCCAGTACTTC; CDR3: CASSFTTGPQETQYF
size: many; D: TRBD2; J: TRBJ2-1; V: TRBV6-1; DNA: TGTGCCAGCAGGGCCTTAGCGGGAGCGTCGAATGAGCAGTTCTTC; CDR3: CASRALAGASNEQFF
size: many; D: NA; J: TRBJ2-6; V: TRBV7-2; DNA: TGTGCCAGCAGCTTAACTAACTCTGGGGCCAACGTCCTGACTTTC; CDR3: CASSLTNSGANVLTF
size: NA; D: NA; J: TRBJ1-2; V: TRBV29-1; DNA: TGCAGCCTTTCGAGGCCCGAAGGCTACACCTTC; CDR3: CSLSRPEGYTF
size: many; D: NA; J: TRBJ1-2; V: TRBV7-9; DNA: TGTGCCAGCAGCTCGGGCGGTCGTAACTATGGCTACACCTTC; CDR3: CASSSGGRNYGYTF
size: many; D: NA; J: TRBJ2-7; V: TRBV7-9; DNA: TGTGCCAGCAGCTTAGGCGGCGTTTCCTACGAGCAGTACTTC; CDR3: CASSLGGVSYEQYF
size: many; D: NA; J: TRBJ2-5; V: TRBV7-2; DNA: TGTGCCAGCAGCTTATTCGGACAGATCCAAGAGACCCAGTACTTC; CDR3: CASSLFGQIQETQYF
size: NA; D: NA; J: TRBJ1-6; V: TRBV9; DNA: TGTGCCAGCAGCTGCCGAAAGGTAGCTTATAATTCACCCCTCCACTTT; CDR3: CASSCRKVAYNSPLHF
size: few; D: NA; J: TRBJ1-4; V: TRBV11-2; DNA: TGTGCCAGCAGCCATCGAACTAATGAAAAACTGTTTTTT; CDR3: CASSHRTNEKLFF
size: few; D: TRBD2; J: TRBJ2-3; V: TRBV7-9; DNA: TGTGCCAGCAGCTTAGCCCCGGGACTAGCGGGAGGGACAGATACGCAGTATTTT; CDR3: CASSLAPGLAGGTDTQYF
size: few; D: TRBD2; J: TRBJ2-7; V: TRBV5-4; DNA: TGTGCCAGCAGCTCAATGATCTCAGGACTAGCGGGATACGAGCAGTACTTC; CDR3: CASSSMISGLAGYEQYF
size: NA; D: TRBD1; J: TRBJ2-4; V: TRBV4-1; DNA: TGCGCCAGCAGCCAGCCCCGACAGGGGGCAAAAAACATTCAGTACTTC; CDR3: CASSQPRQGAKNIQYF
size: NA; D: TRBD2; J: TRBJ2-1; V: TRBV6-1; DNA: TGTGCCAGCAGCCCGAGACTAGCGGGAGGGCCGTACAATGAGCAGTTCTTC; CDR3: CASSPRLAGGPYNEQFF
size: many; D: TRBD1; J: TRBJ2-7; V: TRBV27; DNA: TGTGCCAGCAGTCCCGACAGGGATGGATACGAGCAGTACTTC; CDR3: CASSPDRDGYEQYF
size: NA; D: NA; J: TRBJ2-3; V: TRBV7-2; DNA: TGTGTCAGCAGCGTCACCGATACGCAGTATTTT; CDR3: CVSSVTDTQYF
size: NA; D: NA; J: TRBJ2-7; V: TRBV5-5; DNA: TGTGCCAGCAGACTCCCCGAACTTAACTCCTACGAGCAGTACTTC; CDR3: CASRLPELNSYEQYF
size: many; D: NA; J: TRBJ1-4; V: TRBV7-9; DNA: TGTGCCAGCAGCTCCGGAGCTGAAAAACTGTTTTTT; CDR3: CASSSGAEKLFF
size: many; D: NA; J: TRBJ1-2; V: TRBV27; DNA: TGTGCCAGCAGCCCGGGGGGCAGGGGAAACTATGGCTACACCTTC; CDR3: CASSPGGRGNYGYTF
size: many; D: NA; J: TRBJ2-4; V: TRBV6-2/TRBV6-3; DNA: TGTGCCAGCACCGACACCCGGGGTCAGTACTTC; CDR3: CASTDTRGQYF
size: many; D: TRBD1; J: TRBJ2-3; V: TRBV6-2/TRBV6-3; DNA: TGTGCCAGCAGTTACTCCGACAGGGGAACAGATACGCAGTATTTT; CDR3: CASSYSDRGTDTQYF
size: NA; D: NA; J: TRBJ2-1; V: TRBV6-2/TRBV6-3; DNA: TGTGCCAGCAGGTCGATAATGCAATACTACAATGAACAGTTCTTC; CDR3: CASRSIMQYYNEQFF
size: NA; D: NA; J: TRBJ2-7; V: TRBV4-1; DNA: TGCGCCAGCAGCCGACTCCCGGGGGACAACTACGAGCAGTACTTC; CDR3: CASSRLPGDNYEQYF
size: many; D: TRBD2; J: TRBJ2-1; V: TRBV15; DNA: TGTGCCACCGGCGGCGGGGGGATATCCTACAATGAGCAGTTCTTC; CDR3: CATGGGGISYNEQFF
size: many; D: NA; J: TRBJ2-5; V: TRBV6-2/TRBV6-3; DNA: TGTGCCAGCAGTTCCCCTCGAACCCAGTACTTC; CDR3: CASSSPRTQYF
size: many; D: TRBD2; J: TRBJ2-7; V: TRBV29-1; DNA: TGCAGCGTTGAACCAGCGGGAGGGTATTTAAACGAGCAGTACTTC; CDR3: CSVEPAGGYLNEQYF
size: NA; D: TRBD2; J: TRBJ2-3; V: TRBV6-2/TRBV6-3; DNA: TGTGCCAGAAGCCAAACTAGCGGGAGAGGTACGCAGTATTTT; CDR3: CARSQTSGRGTQYF
size: many; D: NA; J: TRBJ1-1; V: TRBV7-9; DNA: TGTGCCATCCGGACAGTTGAAGCTTTCTTT; CDR3: CAIRTVEAFF
size: many; D: NA; J: TRBJ2-1; V: TRBV11-2; DNA: TGTGCCAGCAGCTTAAAGGAGCAGTTCTTC; CDR3: CASSLKEQFF
size: NA; D: TRBD1; J: TRBJ2-5; V: TRBV12-3/TRBV12-4; DNA: TGTGCCAGCAGTCAAGACAGGGGCCAGTACTTC; CDR3: CASSQDRGQYF
size: NA; D: NA; J: TRBJ2-3; V: TRBV7-3; DNA: TGTGCCAGCAGCTCAGCAGGAGGTACGAAGTATTTT; CDR3: CASSSAGGTKYF
size: NA; D: TRBD1; J: TRBJ2-5; V: TRBV10-3; DNA: TGTGCCTCCGGAGGACAGGGGGCGGAGACCCAGTACTTC; CDR3: CASGGQGAETQYF
size: NA; D: NA; J: TRBJ2-2; V: TRBV19; DNA: TGTGCCAGTAGTATCCCGGGACGGGTGAACACCGGGGAGCTGTTTTTT; CDR3: CASSIPGRVNTGELFF
size: NA; D: TRBD2; J: TRBJ2-7; V: TRBV6-1; DNA: TGTGCCAGCTCAGTTGAAGCGGGAGATAGAGAGAAGTACTTC; CDR3: CASSVEAGDREKYF
size: NA; D: TRBD1; J: TRBJ2-5; V: TRBV5-4; DNA: TGTGCCAGCAGCAGACAGGGGGCGGAAGAGACCCAGTACTTC; CDR3: CASSRQGAEETQYF
size: many; D: NA; J: TRBJ2-6; V: TRBV20-1; DNA: TGCAGTGCTTTCCCTGATGACGGTCCTGGGGCCAACGTCCTGACTTTC; CDR3: CSAFPDDGPGANVLTF
size: once; D: NA; J: TRBJ2-7; V: TRBV5-1; DNA: TGCGCCAGCAGCCGTGAGGACGAGCAGTACTTC; CDR3: CASSREDEQYF
size: NA; D: NA; J: TRBJ1-3; V: TRBV5-6; DNA: TGTGCCAGCAGCTTGTATTCTGGATCTTCTGGAAACACCATATATTTT; CDR3: CASSLYSGSSGNTIYF
size: many; D: TRBD1; J: TRBJ2-7; V: TRBV6-5; DNA: TGTGCCAGCAGTTATACCCGGACAGGGGGGTACGAGCAGTACTTC; CDR3: CASSYTRTGGYEQYF
size: NA; D: TRBD1; J: TRBJ2-1; V: TRBV4-2; DNA: TGTGCCAGTGGTTCCGGGGCAGGGGGCAATGAGCAGTTCTTC; CDR3: CASGSGAGGNEQFF